The 11 T cell receptor beta chains presented below share a single source sample, sequenced in a study of identical twins. TCRdb re-analysed the 5' RACE reads in MiXCR, keeping a single row per CDR3 protein. The table includes about 660,000 distinct CDR3 sequences, approximately 9% detected once. The same sample was also used in a study of yellow fever vaccine responses in identical twins.

Material for sequencing was PBMCs. These receptors were collected from a woman aged 18-35 years in good health.

Ten or more counts support this clonotype. The chain is built from TRBV12-3 or TRBV12-4 and TRBJ2-2; D ambiguous. This CDR3 comprises 14 residues. Deletions cut 6 bases from V and 4 bases from J, with 12 bases between. CDR3 in DNA: TGTGCCAGCAGCAGACTCGCCGGCACCGGGGAGCTGTTTTTT. Translation: CASSRLAGTGELFF.

This chain connects TRBV27 to TRBJ2-1, with D tentatively TRBD2 (6 bases). The CDR3 is 15 residues long. Trimming stripped 1 base from V and 4 bases from J, with 11 bases between. CDR1 and CDR2 from the germline V gene are MNHEY and SMNVEV (reference sequence). As DNA, the CDR3 is TGTGCCAGCAGTTTATTCGGGAGAAGTTACAATGAGCAGTTCTTC. Its protein product is CASSLFGRSYNEQFF.

This clonotype has more than one count but fewer than ten. The J gene is TRBJ1-5, the V gene TRBV6-2 or TRBV6-3; D perhaps matches TRBD1 (5 bases). Germline CDR1 reads MNHEY; CDR2 reads SVGEGT. V was trimmed by 5 bases and J by 4 bases, leaving 18 bases between them. CDR3 size: 16 residues. CDR3 in amino acids: CASSPISGTQNQPQHF. The CDR3 nucleotides are TGTGCCAGCAGTCCGATATCCGGGACGCAAAATCAGCCCCAGCATTTT.

This clonotype was detected only a few times. This chain uses TRBV7-9 with TRBJ2-1; no reliable D call. CDR3 size: 15 residues. In germline, CDR1 is SEHNR, CDR2 FQNEAQ (reference sequence). With 5 bases removed from V and 8 bases from J, the gap between germline ends came to 19 bases. The CDR3 DNA reads TGTGCCAGCAGCCGCAGGACGGGTTATGAGGATGAGCAGTTCTTC. Residues: CASSRRTGYEDEQFF.

The CDR3 DNA reads as TGTGCCAGCAGCGCCGGGCTCGTATGGACCCAGTACTTC. Amino acid sequence: CASSAGLVWTQYF. This rearrangement joins TRBV7-1 to TRBJ2-5; D is uncertain. TRBV7-1 is filed as an ORF, its function uncertain. The CDR3 is 13 amino acids. Trimming left V 5 bases short and J 7 bases short, with 14 bases between.

The V gene is TRBV7-9, the J gene TRBJ2-1; no reliable D call. This CDR3 is 16 amino acids long. V dropped 4 bases and J dropped 5 bases, with 18 bases sitting between them. Germline assignment: CDR1 SEHNR and CDR2 FQNEAQ (reference sequence). DNA for the CDR3: TGTGCCAGCAGCTCCCCAGGCAGGAGTTTTAACAATGAGCAGTTCTTC. This gives the protein CASSSPGRSFNNEQFF.

The sample holds many counts of this clonotype. The genes are TRBV7-9 and TRBJ2-5, with a weak D call TRBD1 (6 bases). In germline, CDR1 is SEHNR, CDR2 FQNEAQ (reference sequence). Trimming took 5 bases from V and 4 from J, leaving 17 bases between them. This CDR3 has 15 amino acids. The DNA of the CDR3 is TGTGCCAGCAGCAGGGACAAAGGGGGTGCAGAGACCCAGTACTTC. It encodes CASSRDKGGAETQYF.

This clonotype turned up a few times. The genes are TRBV5-4 and TRBJ2-7; the D is unclear. Germline CDR1 and CDR2: SGHNT and YYREEE (reference sequence). Trimming took off 2 bases at V and 5 bases at J, with 11 bases between the two ends. The CDR3 length is 13 residues. Written as DNA, the CDR3 is TGTGCCAGCAGCTTAGTAGGGATGGACGAGCAGTACTTC. Its translation: CASSLVGMDEQYF.

The CDR3 DNA sequence: TGCGCCAGCAAGGCATCGGACAGGGATAATTCACCCCTCCACTTT. Translating it yields CASKASDRDNSPLHF. The rearrangement joins TRBV5-1 to TRBJ1-6; TRBD1 aligns across 8 bases. Per the germline V gene, CDR1 is SGHRS and CDR2 is YFSETQ. V lost 6 bases to trimming and J lost 5 bases; unmatched junction nucleotides: 7. CDR3 length equals 15 residues.

The chain combines TRBV7-9 with TRBJ2-2; perhaps TRBD2 as D (5 bases). Germline V gene lookup returns CDR1 SEHNR and CDR2 FQNEAQ (reference sequence). V was clipped by 1 base and J by 5 bases, with 11 bases between them. This CDR3 has 15 amino acids. In DNA form, the CDR3 reads TGTGCCAGCAGCTTAGAGCGGCCGGGGACCGGGGAGCTGTTTTTT. Its protein is CASSLERPGTGELFF.

The chain uses TRBV15 and TRBJ2-3; D gene uncertain. CDR1 LNHNV and CDR2 YYDKDF come from the germline V gene (reference sequence). CDR3 size: 16 residues. The V gene lost 1 base and the J gene lost 3 bases, with 14 bases spanning the gap. In DNA, the CDR3 is TGTGCCACCAGCAGAGCGGGTGTCAGATGGACAGATACGCAGTATTTT. Translating gives CATSRAGVRWTDTQYF.